Listed below are T cell receptor beta chains from one sample, sequenced in a study of blood T cell repertoires in COVID-19. Assay: immunoSEQ multiplex PCR; the TCRdb copy retains only in-frame clones and omits some. The data show around 100,000 clones, around nine tenths seen once. The specimen sequenced was peripheral blood. These receptors all stem from a human donor in a cohort sampled during active COVID-19. The CDR3 runs from the conserved cysteine through the conserved F or W. A D gene is named only where the DNA matches it firmly. The size entry is marked missing in some rows and otherwise reads once, few, many or a size class.

- 15 TRBJ2-3 - TRBV7-6 CASSLAGGSTDTQYF TGTGCCAGCAGCTTAGCCGGGGGTAGCACAGATACGCAGTATTTT
- 15 TRBJ1-6 - TRBV7-9 CASSLTDGYNSPLHF TGTGCCAGCAGCCTAACAGACGGATATAATTCACCCCTCCACTTT
- 11 TRBJ1-1 - TRBV6-5 CATGSGTEAFF TGTGCTACAGGGAGTGGCACTGAAGCTTTCTTT
- 17 TRBJ2-7 - TRBV5-8 CASSLVPTPSVHYEQYF TGTGCCAGCAGCTTGGTTCCGACCCCCAGCGTTCACTACGAGCAGTACTTC
- 14 TRBJ2-7 TRBD2 TRBV27 CASSLSGTSYEQYF TGTGCCAGCAGTTTATCTGGGACTAGTTACGAGCAGTACTTC
- 14 TRBJ1-5 - TRBV27 CASSIHRDNQPQHF TGTGCCAGCAGTATCCACAGGGACAATCAGCCCCAGCATTTT
- 13 TRBJ1-1 - TRBV30 CAWISGVNTEAFF TGTGCCTGGATTTCGGGGGTGAACACTGAAGCTTTCTTT
- 16 TRBJ2-5 TRBD2 TRBV9 CASSVDPPGGVETQYF TGTGCCAGCAGCGTAGATCCCCCCGGGGGGGTCGAGACCCAGTACTTC
- 15 TRBJ2-1 TRBD2 TRBV9 CASSGTSGRPDEQFF TGTGCCAGCAGCGGGACTAGCGGGAGGCCCGATGAGCAGTTCTTC
- 13 TRBJ2-5 - TRBV19 CASRRSREETQYF TGTGCCAGTAGAAGATCCAGGGAAGAGACCCAGTACTTC
- 15 TRBJ2-1 TRBD2 TRBV4-3 CASSPTSGSVGEQFF TGCGCCAGCAGCCCGACTAGCGGGTCGGTGGGGGAGCAGTTCTTC
- 13 TRBJ2-1 TRBD1 TRBV3-1/TRBV3-2 CASGGQSYNEQFF TGTGCCAGCGGGGGACAGTCCTACAATGAGCAGTTCTTC
once 14 TRBJ1-2 TRBD1 TRBV16 CASSPSQGVDGYTF TGTGCCAGCAGCCCTTCCCAGGGGGTCGATGGCTACACCTTC
- 13 TRBJ1-2 TRBD1 TRBV28 CASSSGTGGGYTF TGTGCCAGCAGTTCTGGGACAGGGGGCGGCTACACCTTC
- 15 TRBJ2-5 - TRBV24-1 CATSEQRGKGETQYF TGTGCCACCAGTGAACAAAGGGGGAAGGGGGAGACCCAGTACTTC
- 15 TRBJ1-4 TRBD1 TRBV19 CASNGGGLANEKLFF TGTGCCAGTAATGGAGGGGGCTTAGCTAATGAAAAACTGTTTTTT